These 3 T cell receptor beta chains were sequenced from one sample in a study of blood T cells in healthy people across ages. Next came a second PCR, run for about 7 to 11 cycles, which used a sample-barcoded 5' primer along with a J-beta primer mix. Via MiXCR, TCRdb re-called the 5' RACE reads, giving one row per CDR3 protein. This table holds under 2,000,000 distinct CDR3 sequences, 49% found once. Material: blood. These receptors were collected from a woman aged 40 to 50 in good health.

The chain has TRBV7-2 and TRBJ2-4; 11 bases align to TRBD1. The end of the DNA fits TRBJ2-7 better, so the J call may be wrong. The CDR3 covers 16 residues. Germline-derived CDR1 and CDR2 are SGHTA and FQGNSA. The CDR3 reads CASSYSGTGGIYEQYF. CDR3 DNA sequence: TGTGCCAGCAGCTACTCCGGGACAGGGGGTATCTACGAGCAGTACTTC.

The chain links TRBV20-1 to TRBJ2-3; 9 nucleotides line up with TRBD1. V lost 3 bases and J lost 2; bases outside the gene matches: 6. The CDR3 has 15 residues. Germline CDR1 DFQATT, CDR2 SNEGSKA (reference sequence). The CDR3 reads CSARTGGTNTDTQYF. The CDR3 DNA is TGCAGTGCTAGGACAGGGGGGACGAACACAGATACGCAGTATTTT.

This rearrangement joins TRBV11-2 to TRBJ2-1; no definite D call. Germline V gives CDR1 SGHAT, CDR2 FQNNGV. Trimming pared 5 bases from V and 10 bases from J, leaving 18 bases between. There are 14 residues in the CDR3. The CDR3 sequence is CASSESRSPREQFF. The CDR3 bases are TGTGCCAGCAGCGAGAGCAGGTCCCCACGGGAGCAGTTCTTC.